Following are 20 T cell receptor beta chains from one sample sequenced in a study of blood T cell repertoires in COVID-19. Using immunoSEQ multiplex PCR, the repertoire was profiled, and TCRdb retains in-frame clones only, with some absent. This sample carries 150,000 or so clones, about 86% of them seen once, and the ten largest clones take around 8.2%. Source material: peripheral blood. Receptor source: a woman aged 55-70 years with acute or convalescent COVID-19.

This rearrangement joins TRBV18 to TRBJ2-3; the match to TRBD1 covers 7 bases. Germline-derived CDR1 and CDR2 are KGHSH and LQKENI. The V segment lost 2 bases and the J segment 4 bases; nucleotides outside the gene matches: 6. The CDR3 consists of 15 residues. For the CDR3, the DNA is TGTGCCAGCTCACCATCGACAGGGTCGGCAGATACGCAGTATTTT. Encoded protein: CASSPSTGSADTQYF.

Comment on this clone: One end of the junction varies from germline; a read error may be responsible. The genes are TRBV27 and TRBJ1-2, with D unclear. Germline V lookup: CDR1 MNHEY, CDR2 SMNVEV (reference sequence). The CDR3 runs to 10 residues. The CDR3 loop reads CARCKRAWSF. In DNA, the CDR3 is TGTGCCAGGTGTAAGAGGGCCTGGTCCTTC.

The V call is TRBV4-3, the J call TRBJ2-7, with a possible D match to TRBD1 (5 bases). The V end lost 4 bases, the J end lost 0 bases, and 10 bases lay between the germline ends. The CDR3 is 14 amino acids. The germline V gene encodes CDR1 LGHNA and CDR2 YSLEER. CDR3 in amino acids: CASSPGHLSYEQYF. The CDR3 nucleotides are TGCGCCAGCAGCCCCGGACACCTCTCCTACGAGCAGTACTTC.

This clone has only one observation. J is TRBJ1-6 and V is TRBV7-6; TRBD1 agrees at 7 bases. The V gene end was trimmed by 2 bases and the J gene end by 0 bases; junction bases not matched to a gene: 13. The CDR3 is made up of 20 amino acids. Germline V gene sequence: CDR1 SGHVS, CDR2 FNYEAQ. CDR3 protein: CASSLRPRGGQSSYNSPLHF. The CDR3 nucleotides are TGTGCCAGCAGCTTAAGGCCCCGAGGGGGCCAAAGCTCCTATAATTCACCCCTCCACTTT.

This chain connects TRBV7-2 to TRBJ2-7; TRBD1 matches at 7 bases. The V gene end was trimmed by 4 bases and the J gene end by 3 bases; junction bases not matched to a gene: 9. The CDR3 length is 15 residues. Looked up from germline, CDR1 is SGHTA and CDR2 is FQGNSA. The CDR3 sequence is CASSYRGGLRYEQYF. CDR3 nucleotide sequence: TGTGCCAGCAGCTACCGAGGGGGCCTCCGCTACGAGCAGTACTTC.

The V and J genes are TRBV10-3 and TRBJ2-5, with 8 positions matching TRBD2. Germline values: CDR1 ENHRY, CDR2 SYGVKD. The CDR3 is 14 amino acids. Trimming at V came to 7 bases and at J to 5 bases, leaving 9 bases not matched to a gene. The CDR3 loop reads CAIMSKRGRETQYF. Written as DNA, the CDR3 is TGTGCCATCATGAGTAAGCGGGGGCGGGAGACCCAGTACTTC.

This clone came up once. The V gene is TRBV4-1, the J gene TRBJ1-6, with 11 bases matching TRBD1. V lost 2 bases to trimming and J lost 11 bases; unmatched junction nucleotides: 2. CDR3 length: 14 residues. The germline V gene encodes CDR1 MGHRA and CDR2 YSYEKL. CDR3 bases: TGCGCCAGCAGCCAACCGGACAGGGGGCCACCCCTCCACTTT. Amino acid sequence: CASSQPDRGPPLHF.

This chain links TRBV7-8 with TRBJ1-4; D call uncertain. Trimming removed 0 bases from V and 13 bases from J, with 21 bases in between. The CDR3 runs 16 residues. CDR1 SGHVS and CDR2 FQNEAQ come from the germline V gene. CDR3 sequence (DNA): TGTGCCAGCAGCTTAGCGAACATTGTGCGGGGAGGCGGACTGTTTTTT. Translation gives CASSLANIVRGGGLFF.

This clone was observed a handful of times. V is TRBV2 and J is TRBJ1-2, with a possible D match to TRBD1 (5 bases). CDR3 size: 12 residues. CDR1 and CDR2 from the germline V gene are SNHLY and FYNNEI. Trimming removed 9 bases from V and 1 base from J, with 9 bases in between. The CDR3 nucleotides are TGTGCCAGTTCAGGGATTAACTATGGCTACACCTTC. Translation gives CASSGINYGYTF.

This clone was recorded once. This chain connects TRBV5-6 to TRBJ1-2, with 7 bases lining up with TRBD1. The V gene's germline CDR1 is SGHDT and CDR2 YYEEEE. The CDR3 loop spans 12 amino acids. The ends lost 4 bases at V and 7 bases at J; junction bases unmatched: 4. The CDR3 nucleotides read TGTGCCAGCAGCGATGGACAGGCTGGCTACACCTTC. Amino acids: CASSDGQAGYTF.

The chain is built from TRBV3-1 (or the pseudogene TRBV3-2) and TRBJ2-7; no definite D call. Germline loops: CDR1 LGHDT, CDR2 YNNKEL (reference sequence). The CDR3 totals 16 residues. Between the trimmed V and J ends, which lost 0 bases and 0 bases, there was a span of 12 bases. CDR3 bases: TGTGCCAGCAGCCAAGAGTTACAGAGTAGCTCCTACGAGCAGTACTTC. Amino acid sequence: CASSQELQSSSYEQYF.

The sample holds a few counts of this clone. The gene calls are TRBV14 and TRBJ2-5; weak D call: TRBD2 (6 bases). Trimming took 4 bases from V and 3 from J, leaving 12 bases between them. Germline V gene lookup returns CDR1 SGHDN and CDR2 FVKESK. The CDR3 is 14 residues long. The CDR3 is CASSPAGGKETQYF. The CDR3 coding sequence is TGTGCCAGCAGCCCAGCGGGTGGCAAAGAGACCCAGTACTTC.

CDR3: CASSRTQGRGYEQYF. CDR3 DNA sequence: TGTGCCAGCTCACGGACTCAGGGCAGGGGCTACGAGCAGTACTTC. V usage is TRBV18 and J usage is TRBJ2-7; possibly TRBD1 for D (6 bases). The CDR3 contains 15 residues. Germline V gene lookup returns CDR1 KGHSH and CDR2 LQKENI. The V and J ends lost 4 bases and 3 bases respectively, with 16 bases between them.

The chain couples TRBV2 to TRBJ2-3; no definite D call. CDR1 is SNHLY, CDR2 FYNNEI, per germline. This CDR3 has 14 residues. Between the trimmed V and J ends, which lost 7 bases and 2 bases, there was a span of 13 bases. CDR3 region: CASKLQTYTDTQYF. The DNA of the CDR3 is TGTGCCAGCAAACTTCAAACCTACACAGATACGCAGTATTTT.

V is TRBV28 and J is TRBJ1-2; 9 bases line up with TRBD1. CDR3 length equals 15 residues. V was clipped by 10 bases and J by 4 bases; unmatched bases: 13. CDR1 is MDHEN, CDR2 SYDVKM, per germline. Here the CDR3 reads CAISAGTGSFYGYTF. CDR3 nucleotide sequence: TGTGCCATCTCCGCCGGGACAGGGTCCTTCTATGGCTACACCTTC.

The chain joins TRBV24-1 to TRBJ2-3; perhaps TRBD2 as D (6 bases). V was shortened by 7 bases and J by 1 base, with 14 bases between the two germline ends. CDR3 size: 15 residues. Per the germline V gene, CDR1 is KGHDR and CDR2 is SFDVKD. CDR3 residues: CATSHSGSRTDTQYF. The CDR3 DNA reads TGTGCCACCAGCCATAGCGGTTCGCGCACAGATACGCAGTATTTT.

V is TRBV4-3 and J is TRBJ1-3, with D perhaps TRBD1 (5 bases). V was shortened by 0 bases and J by 0 bases, with 9 bases between the two germline ends. Germline CDR1 is LGHNA and CDR2 is YSLEER. The CDR3 covers 16 residues. CDR3 region: CASSQEGQLSGNTIYF. The CDR3 DNA reads TGCGCCAGCAGCCAAGAGGGGCAGCTCTCTGGAAACACCATATATTTT.

This clone appeared a few times. This chain connects TRBV7-2 to TRBJ2-1, with 9 bases aligning to TRBD1. Looked up from germline, CDR1 is SGHTA and CDR2 is FQGNSA. This CDR3 has 22 residues. After removal of 0 bases from V and 8 bases from J, the junction contained 26 bases not matched to a gene. The CDR3: CASSLAPFRDRVPSVGGDEQFF. The CDR3 DNA sequence: TGTGCCAGCAGCTTAGCCCCCTTTCGGGACAGGGTCCCTTCCGTTGGGGGGGATGAGCAGTTCTTC.

The V call is TRBV2, the J call TRBJ1-3; the match to TRBD1 covers 8 bases. J gave up 15 bases and V 10 bases, and 11 bases lay outside the gene matches. CDR1 SNHLY and CDR2 FYNNEI come from the germline V gene. The CDR3 has 11 residues. The CDR3 region is CATLRQGTTYF. CDR3 DNA: TGTGCCACTCTCCGACAGGGGACAACATATTTT.

The chain carries TRBV5-1 and TRBJ1-2, with D possibly TRBD1 on 6 matching bases. Germline V gene data show CDR1 as SGHRS and CDR2 as YFSETQ. The CDR3 covers 15 residues. V was clipped by 4 bases and J by 0 bases, with 13 bases between them. This chain's CDR3 is CASSPRTASNYGYTF. CDR3 bases: TGCGCCAGCAGCCCCCGGACAGCTTCTAACTATGGCTACACCTTC.